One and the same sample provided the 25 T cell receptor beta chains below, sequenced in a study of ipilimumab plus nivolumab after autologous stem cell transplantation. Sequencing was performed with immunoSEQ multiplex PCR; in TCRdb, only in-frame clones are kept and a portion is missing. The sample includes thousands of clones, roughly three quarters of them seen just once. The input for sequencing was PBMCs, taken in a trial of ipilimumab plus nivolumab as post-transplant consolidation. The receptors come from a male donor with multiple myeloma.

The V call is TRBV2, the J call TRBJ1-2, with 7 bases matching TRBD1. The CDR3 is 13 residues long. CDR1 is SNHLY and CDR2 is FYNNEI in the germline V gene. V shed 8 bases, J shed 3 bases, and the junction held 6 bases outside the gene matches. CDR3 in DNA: TGTGCCAGCGCGGCAGGGGGGGACTATGGCTACACCTTC. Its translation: CASAAGGDYGYTF.

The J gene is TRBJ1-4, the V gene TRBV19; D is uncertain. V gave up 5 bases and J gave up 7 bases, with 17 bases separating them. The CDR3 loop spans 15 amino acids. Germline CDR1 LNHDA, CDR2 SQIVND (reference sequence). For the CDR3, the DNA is TGTGCCAGTAGTCCCCCCAGCGGGAATCGTGAAAAACTGTTTTTT. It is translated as CASSPPSGNREKLFF.

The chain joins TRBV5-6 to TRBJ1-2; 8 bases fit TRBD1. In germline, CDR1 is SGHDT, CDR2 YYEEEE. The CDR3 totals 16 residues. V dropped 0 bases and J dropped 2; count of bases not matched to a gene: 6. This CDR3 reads CASSLGTGSGNYGYTF. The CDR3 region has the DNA TGTGCCAGCAGCTTGGGGACAGGGAGCGGGAACTATGGCTACACCTTC.

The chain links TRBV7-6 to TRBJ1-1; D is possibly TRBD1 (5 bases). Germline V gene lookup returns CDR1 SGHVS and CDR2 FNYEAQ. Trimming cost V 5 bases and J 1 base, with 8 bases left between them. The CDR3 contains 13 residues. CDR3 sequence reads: CASSAGQNTEAFF. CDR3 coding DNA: TGTGCCAGCAGCGCTGGACAGAACACTGAAGCTTTCTTT.

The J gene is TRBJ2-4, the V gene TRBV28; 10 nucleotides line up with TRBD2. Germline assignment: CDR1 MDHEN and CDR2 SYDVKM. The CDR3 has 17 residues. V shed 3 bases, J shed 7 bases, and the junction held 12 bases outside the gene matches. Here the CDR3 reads CASSFQASGGYRNIQYF. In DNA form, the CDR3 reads TGTGCCAGCAGTTTCCAAGCTAGCGGGGGTTATCGGAACATTCAGTACTTC.

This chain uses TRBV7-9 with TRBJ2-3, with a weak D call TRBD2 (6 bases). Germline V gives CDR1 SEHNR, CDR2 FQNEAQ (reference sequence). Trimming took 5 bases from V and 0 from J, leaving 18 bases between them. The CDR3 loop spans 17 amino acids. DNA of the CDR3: TGTGCCAGCAGCCTGGGTGGAGGAGGGCTTAGCACAGATACGCAGTATTTT. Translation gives CASSLGGGGLSTDTQYF. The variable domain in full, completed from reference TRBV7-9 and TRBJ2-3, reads DTGVSQNPRHKITKRGQNVTFRCDPISEHNRLYWYRQTLGQGPEFLTYFQNEAQLEKSRLLSDRFSAERPKGSFSTLEIQRTEQGDSAMYLCASSLGGGGLSTDTQYFGPGTRLTVL.

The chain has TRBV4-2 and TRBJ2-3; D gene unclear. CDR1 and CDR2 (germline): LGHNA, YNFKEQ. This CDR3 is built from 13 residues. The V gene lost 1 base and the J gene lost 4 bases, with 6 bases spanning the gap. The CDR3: CASSQGQADTQYF. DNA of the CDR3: TGTGCCAGCAGCCAAGGTCAAGCAGATACGCAGTATTTT.

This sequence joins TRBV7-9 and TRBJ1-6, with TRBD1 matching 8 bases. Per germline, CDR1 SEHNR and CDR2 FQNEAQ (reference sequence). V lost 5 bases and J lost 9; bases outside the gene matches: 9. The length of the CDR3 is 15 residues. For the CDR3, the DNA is TGTGCCAGCAGCCACGCATGGACAGGGTCTTCACCCCTCCACTTT. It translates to CASSHAWTGSSPLHF.

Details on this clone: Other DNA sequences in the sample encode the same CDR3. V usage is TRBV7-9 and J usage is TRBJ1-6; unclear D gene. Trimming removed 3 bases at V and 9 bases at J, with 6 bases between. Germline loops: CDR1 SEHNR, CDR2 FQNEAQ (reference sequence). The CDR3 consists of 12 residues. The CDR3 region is CASSLEASPLHF. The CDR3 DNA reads TGTGCCAGCAGCTTGGAGGCTTCACCCCTCCACTTT.

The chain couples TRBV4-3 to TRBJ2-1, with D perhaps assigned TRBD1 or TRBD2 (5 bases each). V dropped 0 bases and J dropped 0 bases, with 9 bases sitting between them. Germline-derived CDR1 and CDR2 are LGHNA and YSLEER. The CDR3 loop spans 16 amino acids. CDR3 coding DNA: TGCGCCAGCAGCCAAGATTGGGGGAGCTCCTACAATGAGCAGTTCTTC. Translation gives CASSQDWGSSYNEQFF.

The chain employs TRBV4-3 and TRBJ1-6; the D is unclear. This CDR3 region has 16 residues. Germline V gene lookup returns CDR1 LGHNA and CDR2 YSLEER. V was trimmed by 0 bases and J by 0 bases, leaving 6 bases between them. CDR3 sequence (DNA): TGCGCCAGCAGCCAAGAAGGGAACTCCTATAATTCACCCCTCCACTTT. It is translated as CASSQEGNSYNSPLHF.

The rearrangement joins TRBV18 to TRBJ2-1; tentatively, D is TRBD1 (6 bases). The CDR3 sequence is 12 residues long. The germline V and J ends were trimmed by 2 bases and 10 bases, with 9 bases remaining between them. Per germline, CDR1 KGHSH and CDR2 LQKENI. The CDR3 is CASSPRGTEQFF. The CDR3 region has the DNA TGTGCCAGCTCACCAAGGGGGACCGAGCAGTTCTTC.

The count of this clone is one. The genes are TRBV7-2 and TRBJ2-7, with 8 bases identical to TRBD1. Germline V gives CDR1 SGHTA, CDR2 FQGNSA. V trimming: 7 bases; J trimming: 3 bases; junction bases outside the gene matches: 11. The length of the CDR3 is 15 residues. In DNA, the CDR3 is TGTGCCAGCACCTCCCCCGGGACAGGTTTCTACGAGCAGTACTTC. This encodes CASTSPGTGFYEQYF.

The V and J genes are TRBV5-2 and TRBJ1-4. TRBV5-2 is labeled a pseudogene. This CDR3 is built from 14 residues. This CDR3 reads CASSEGRNNEKLFF. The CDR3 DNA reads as TGTGCCAGCAGCGAAGGACGGAATAATGAAAAACTGTTTTTT.

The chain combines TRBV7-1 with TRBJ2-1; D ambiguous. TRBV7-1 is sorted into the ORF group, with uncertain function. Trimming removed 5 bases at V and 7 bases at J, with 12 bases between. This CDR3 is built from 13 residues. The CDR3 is CASSPTPGNEQFF. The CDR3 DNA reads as TGTGCCAGCAGCCCAACGCCGGGTAATGAGCAGTTCTTC.

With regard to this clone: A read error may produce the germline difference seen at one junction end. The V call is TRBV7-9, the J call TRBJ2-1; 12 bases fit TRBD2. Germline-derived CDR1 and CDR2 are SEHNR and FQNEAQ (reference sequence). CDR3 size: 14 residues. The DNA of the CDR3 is TGTGCCAGCAGCCTAGCGGGGGGGCGCAATGAGCAGTTCTTC. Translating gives CASSLAGGRNEQFF. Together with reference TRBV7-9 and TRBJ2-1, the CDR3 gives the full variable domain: DTGVSQNPRHKITKRGQNVTFRCDPISEHNRLYWYRQTLGQGPEFLTYFQNEAQLEKSRLLSDRFSAERPKGSFSTLEIQRTEQGDSAMYLCASSLAGGRNEQFFGPGTRLTVL.

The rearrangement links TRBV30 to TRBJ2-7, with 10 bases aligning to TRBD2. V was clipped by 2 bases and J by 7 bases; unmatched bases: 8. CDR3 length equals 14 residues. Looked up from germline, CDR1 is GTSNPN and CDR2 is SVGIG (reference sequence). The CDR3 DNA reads TGTGCCTGGAGTAGCGGGGGGGCCTTTGGAGAGCAGTACTTC. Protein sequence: CAWSSGGAFGEQYF.

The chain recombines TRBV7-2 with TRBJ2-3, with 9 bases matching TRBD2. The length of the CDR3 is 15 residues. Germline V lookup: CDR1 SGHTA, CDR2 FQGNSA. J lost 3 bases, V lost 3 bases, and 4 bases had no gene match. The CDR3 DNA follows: TGTGCCAGCAGCTTTTTTGCGGGGGGGACAGATACGCAGTATTTT. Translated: CASSFFAGGTDTQYF.

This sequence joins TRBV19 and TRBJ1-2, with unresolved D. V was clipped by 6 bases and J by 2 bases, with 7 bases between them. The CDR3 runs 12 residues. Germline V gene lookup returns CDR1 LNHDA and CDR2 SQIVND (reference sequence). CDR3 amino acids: CASRVGNYGYTF. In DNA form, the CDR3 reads TGTGCCAGTAGGGTCGGAAACTATGGCTACACCTTC.

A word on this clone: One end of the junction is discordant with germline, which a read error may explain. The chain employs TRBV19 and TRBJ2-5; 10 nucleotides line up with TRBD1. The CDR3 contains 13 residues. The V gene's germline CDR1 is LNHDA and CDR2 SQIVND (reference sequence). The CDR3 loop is CTSRGTGEETQYF. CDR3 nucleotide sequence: TGTACCAGTAGGGGGACAGGGGAAGAGACCCAGTACTTC.

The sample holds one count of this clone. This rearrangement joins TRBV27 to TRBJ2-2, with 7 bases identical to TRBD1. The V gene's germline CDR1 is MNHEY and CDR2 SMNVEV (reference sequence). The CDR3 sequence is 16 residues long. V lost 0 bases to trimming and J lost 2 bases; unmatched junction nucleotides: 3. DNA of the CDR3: TGTGCCAGCAGTTTATCAGGGGGCCTAAACACCGGGGAGCTGTTTTTT. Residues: CASSLSGGLNTGELFF.

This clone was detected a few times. CDR3 residues: CASSKGGRGDSPLHF. Written as DNA, the CDR3 is TGTGCCAGCAGCAAAGGGGGGCGAGGTGATTCACCCCTCCACTTT. V is TRBV5-4 and J is TRBJ1-6; TRBD1 is a possible D gene (6 bases). CDR3 length: 15 amino acids. Germline values: CDR1 SGHNT, CDR2 YYREEE (reference sequence). The V gene lost 4 bases and the J gene lost 8 bases, with 16 bases spanning the gap.

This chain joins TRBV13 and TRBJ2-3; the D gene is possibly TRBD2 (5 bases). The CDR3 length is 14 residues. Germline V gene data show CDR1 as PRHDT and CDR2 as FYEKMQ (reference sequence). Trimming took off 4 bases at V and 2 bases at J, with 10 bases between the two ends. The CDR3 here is CASSYRTHTDTQYF. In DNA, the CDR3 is TGTGCCAGCAGCTACCGGACTCACACAGATACGCAGTATTTT.

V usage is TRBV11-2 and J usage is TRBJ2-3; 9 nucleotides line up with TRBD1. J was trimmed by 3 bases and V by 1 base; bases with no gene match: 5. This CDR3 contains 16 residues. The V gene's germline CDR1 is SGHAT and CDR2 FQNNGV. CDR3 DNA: TGTGCCAGCAGCTTAGGGGGGGACAGGGTAACAGATACGCAGTATTTT. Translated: CASSLGGDRVTDTQYF. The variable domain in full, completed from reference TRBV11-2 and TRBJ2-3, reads EAGVAQSPRYKIIEKRQSVAFWCNPISGHATLYWYQQILGQGPKLLIQFQNNGVVDDSQLPKDRFSAERLKGVDSTLKIQPAKLEDSAVYLCASSLGGDRVTDTQYFGPGTRLTVL.

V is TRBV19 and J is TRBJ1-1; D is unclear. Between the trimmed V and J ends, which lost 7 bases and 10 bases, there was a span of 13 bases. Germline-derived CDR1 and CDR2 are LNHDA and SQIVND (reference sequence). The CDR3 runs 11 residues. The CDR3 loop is CASIGGRRAFF. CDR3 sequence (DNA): TGTGCCAGTATCGGCGGTCGGAGAGCTTTCTTT.